This TCR beta chain was documented in a study of blood T cell repertoires in COVID-19 (TCRdb year 2020). General notes on the study: Collaborator samples came from the United States, Italy and Spain and covered acute and convalescent phases of COVID-19. A freely available public database, intended as a resource for researchers studying the immune response to SARS-CoV-2, is where the repertoires were released. The samples were drawn from the first 160 participants of the ongoing ImmuneRACE study and from 950 to 1,500 subjects provided by 6 global collaborators. Where available, HLA class I and class II types were taken from metadata supplied by the sample provider and were not determined by assay-based typing. The material from the prospective study consisted of cDNA or gDNA derived from T cells, B-cell-depleted T cells, or PBMCs. Subjects who had been exposed to COVID-19, were actively infected with it, or had recovered from it provided the deeply sampled blood TCRbeta repertoires that made up the dataset. The sample metadata nearly always contained a de-identified subject ID, COVID-19 status, age in years and sex.

The germline V and J ends show losses of 10 bases and 6 bases respectively, and no gene match explains 4 bases of the junction. In the germline V gene, CDR1 corresponds to KGHDR and CDR2 to SFDVKD. The cysteine opens and the phenylalanine closes a CDR3 of 14 amino acids. The read is trimmed to its CDR3 DNA, 42 bases read in frame from base 1. TCRbeta CDR3 regions were amplified from genomic DNA using the immunoSEQ Assay, a bias-controlled multiplex PCR. The authors processed their data as follows. Nucleated cell counts per sample were estimated from amplification of reference gene primers within the assay. Sequence reads were collapsed and filtered to measure the absolute abundance of every unique TCRbeta CDR3 rearrangement. For each sample, productive Simpson clonality was calculated as the square root of Simpson's diversity index over productive rearrangements. TCRdb retrieved this table from immuneACCESS and kept in-frame rearrangements only. Not all clones are present; in checked studies, unresolved V genes account for under half, and no reason is known for the remainder. V and J calls and clone size are as listed in that table; D and trimming were resolved from the DNA. The sample table holds over 50,000 clones, of which approximately 80% were seen once. Together, the top ten hold 2% to 3% of the sample.

The collaborating institutions used their own protocols to collect whole blood in K2EDTA tubes. Collaborator samples were shipped for TCRbeta analysis as frozen whole blood, isolated PBMCs, or DNA extracted from either sample type. With respect to this clone: No antigen is known for it. No base quality information exists; no much larger clone differs at one position.

What the study reported, not specific to this receptor: How much clinical and demographic metadata was included differed by source and by participant, and the metadata was provided uncurated.

Recombination linked TRBV24-1 to TRBJ2-1; TRBD2 aligns with 14 central bases. Specimen: peripheral blood. The clonotype comes from a man aged 45-65 years with acute or convalescent COVID-19. The encoded CDR3 is CATAGTSGSNEQFF. In nucleotide form, the sequence is TGTGCCACAGCCGGGACTAGCGGGAGCAATGAGCAGTTCTTC.